This entry describes one TCR beta chain. This sample is part of a study of control samples from healthy donors and cancer patients. Clones were sequenced by immunoSEQ multiplex PCR, and TCRdb holds only the in-frame ones, with some missing. In the table there are over 100,000 clones, roughly nine tenths of which are singletons. Trimming at V came to 1 base and at J to 6 bases, leaving 2 bases not matched to a gene. This CDR3 region has 13 residues. Germline lookup yields CDR1 KGHDR and CDR2 SFDVKD. The genes are TRBV24-1 and TRBJ2-7; 7 bases are shared with TRBD1. The specimen sequenced was blood. The origin of this receptor is a human donor in good health. The donor label of this sample is uncertain. The CDR3 nucleotides are TGTGCCACCAGTGATTTTAACAGGGGCGAGCAGTACTTC. As protein: CATSDFNRGEQYF.